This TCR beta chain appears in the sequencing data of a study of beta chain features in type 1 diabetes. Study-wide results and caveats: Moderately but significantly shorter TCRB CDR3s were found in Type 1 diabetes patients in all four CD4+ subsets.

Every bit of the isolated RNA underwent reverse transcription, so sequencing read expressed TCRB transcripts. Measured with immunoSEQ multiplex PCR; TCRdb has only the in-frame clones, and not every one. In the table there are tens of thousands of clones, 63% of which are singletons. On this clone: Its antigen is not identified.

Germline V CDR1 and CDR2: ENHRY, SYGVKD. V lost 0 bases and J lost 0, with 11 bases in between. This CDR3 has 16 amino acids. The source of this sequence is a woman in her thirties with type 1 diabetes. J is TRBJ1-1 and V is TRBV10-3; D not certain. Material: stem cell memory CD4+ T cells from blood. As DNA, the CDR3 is TGTGCCATCAGTGAGTCGGCTTGGGAGATGAACACTGAAGCTTTCTTT. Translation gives CAISESAWEMNTEAFF.